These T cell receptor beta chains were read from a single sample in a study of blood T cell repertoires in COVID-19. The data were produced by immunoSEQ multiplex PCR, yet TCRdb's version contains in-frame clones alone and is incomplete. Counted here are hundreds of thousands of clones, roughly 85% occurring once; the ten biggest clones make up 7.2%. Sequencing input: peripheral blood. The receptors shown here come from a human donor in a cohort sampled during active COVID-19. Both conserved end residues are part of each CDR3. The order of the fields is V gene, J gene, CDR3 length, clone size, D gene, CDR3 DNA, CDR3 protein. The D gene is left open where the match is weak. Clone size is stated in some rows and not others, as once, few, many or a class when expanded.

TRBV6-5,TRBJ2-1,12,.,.,TGTGCCAGCAGTTCCCGTCTAGCGGAGCAGTTCTTC,CASSSRLAEQFF
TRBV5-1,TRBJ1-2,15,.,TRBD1,TGCGCCAGCAGCGTCCGGGACAGTTTCAACTATGGCTACACCTTC,CASSVRDSFNYGYTF
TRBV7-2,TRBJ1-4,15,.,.,TGTGCCAGCAGCTTAGCGCGGTCAGCTTATGAAAAACTGTTTTTT,CASSLARSAYEKLFF
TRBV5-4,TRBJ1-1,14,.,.,TGTGCCAGCAGCTTGGCGGGGTCGGACACTGAAGCTTTCTTT,CASSLAGSDTEAFF
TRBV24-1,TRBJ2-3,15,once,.,TGTGCCACCAGTGCAGGCCAGGGGAATACAGATACGCAGTATTTT,CATSAGQGNTDTQYF
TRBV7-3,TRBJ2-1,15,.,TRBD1,TGTGCCAGCAGCTCCGGGACAGGGCGCTACAATGAGCAGTTCTTC,CASSSGTGRYNEQFF
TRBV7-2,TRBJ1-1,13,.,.,TGTGCCAGCAGCTTAACAGGGATCACTGAAGCTTTCTTT,CASSLTGITEAFF
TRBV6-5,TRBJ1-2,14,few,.,TGTGCCAGCAGTTCCTTCAGAGAGGGTAATGGCTACACCTTC,CASSSFREGNGYTF
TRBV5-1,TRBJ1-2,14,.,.,TGCGCCAGCAGATGGGATCAGGGGAACTATGGCTACACCTTC,CASRWDQGNYGYTF
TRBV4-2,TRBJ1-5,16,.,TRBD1,TGTGCCAGCAGCCAAGATCTCGGGGACAGAGATCAGCCCCAGCATTTT,CASSQDLGDRDQPQHF
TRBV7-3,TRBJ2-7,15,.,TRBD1,TGTGCCAGCAGAGATACTGACAGGGGCGACTACGAGCAGTACTTC,CASRDTDRGDYEQYF
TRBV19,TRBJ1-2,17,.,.,TGTGCCAGTAGTTACATCCCGCGGCGGCAAAGAAACTATGGCTACACCTTC,CASSYIPRRQRNYGYTF
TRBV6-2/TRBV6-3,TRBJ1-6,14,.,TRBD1,TGTGCCAGCAGTGGGACAGTGATGAATTCACCCCTCCACTTT,CASSGTVMNSPLHF
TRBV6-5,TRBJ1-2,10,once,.,TGTGCCAGCAAGGAGGTTGGCTACACCTTC,CASKEVGYTF
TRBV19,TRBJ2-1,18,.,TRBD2,TGTGCCAGTAGTCCCCTCTTTTTAGCGGGGCTCTCCTACAATGAGCAGTTCTTC,CASSPLFLAGLSYNEQFF
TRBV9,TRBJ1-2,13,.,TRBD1,TGTGCCAGCAGCTCTGACAGGGGATACGGCTACACCTTC,CASSSDRGYGYTF
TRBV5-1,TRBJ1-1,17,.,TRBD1,TGCGCCAGCAGGCCTGAACAGGGGTTGTTTGAGGACACTGAAGCTTTCTTT,CASRPEQGLFEDTEAFF
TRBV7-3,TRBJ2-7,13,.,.,TGTGCCAGCAGCGTCGGACAGTACTACGAGCAGTACTTC,CASSVGQYYEQYF
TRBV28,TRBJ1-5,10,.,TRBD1,TGTGCCAGCGAAGGGACAGGGATGCATTTT,CASEGTGMHF
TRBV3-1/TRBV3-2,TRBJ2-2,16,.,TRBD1,TGTGCCAGCAGCCAAGTGAGGGGGCAGTACACCGGGGAGCTGTTTTTT,CASSQVRGQYTGELFF
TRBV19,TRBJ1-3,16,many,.,TGTGCCAGTAGTATCTCTGGGACACCCTTCCGAAACACCATATATTTT,CASSISGTPFRNTIYF
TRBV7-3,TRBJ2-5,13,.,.,TGTGCCAGCAGCTTATCGCGGCTAGAGACCCAGTACTTC,CASSLSRLETQYF
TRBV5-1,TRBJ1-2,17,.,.,TGCGCCAGCAGCTTGGCGGCAGGCCTGGGAGTAGGCTATGGCTACACCTTC,CASSLAAGLGVGYGYTF
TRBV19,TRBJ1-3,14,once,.,TGTGCCAGTAGTATTCTAAGCTCTGGAAACACCATATATTTT,CASSILSSGNTIYF
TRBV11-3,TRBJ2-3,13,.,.,TGTGCCAGCAGCCCGTCTGGGGCCGATACGCAGTATTTT,CASSPSGADTQYF
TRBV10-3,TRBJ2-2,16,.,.,TGTGCCATCATGCACCACAGGGCAGAACTGACCGGGGAGCTGTTTTTT,CAIMHHRAELTGELFF
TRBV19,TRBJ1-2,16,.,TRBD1,TGTGCCAGTAGTACTCCCGGGACAGCCGGATACTATGGCTACACCTTC,CASSTPGTAGYYGYTF
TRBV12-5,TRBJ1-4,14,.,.,TGTGCTAGTGGTGCCGGGACATCTGTCGAAAAACTGTTTTTT,CASGAGTSVEKLFF
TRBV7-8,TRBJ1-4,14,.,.,TGTGCCAGCAGCCCACTCACGGAGGATGAAAAACTGTTTTTT,CASSPLTEDEKLFF
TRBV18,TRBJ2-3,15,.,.,TGTGCCAGCTCATCAGAATACCTTAGCACAGATACGCAGTATTTT,CASSSEYLSTDTQYF
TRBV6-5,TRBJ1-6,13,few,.,TGTGCCAGCAGCCCGCAGACAAACTCACCCCTCCACTTT,CASSPQTNSPLHF
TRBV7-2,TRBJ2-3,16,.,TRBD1,TGTGCCAGCAGCTTAAGTGGGACAGGGGGCCCAGATACGCAGTATTTT,CASSLSGTGGPDTQYF
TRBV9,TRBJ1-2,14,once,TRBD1,TGTGCCAGCAGGGACAGGGGATCGGGTTATGGCTACACCTTC,CASRDRGSGYGYTF
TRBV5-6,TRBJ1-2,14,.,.,TGTGCCAGCAGCTTCGGCGACAGGCTCTATGGCTACACCTTC,CASSFGDRLYGYTF
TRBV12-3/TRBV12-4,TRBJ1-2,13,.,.,TGTGCCAGCAGTTTTAACCAGGTCTATGGCTACACCTTC,CASSFNQVYGYTF
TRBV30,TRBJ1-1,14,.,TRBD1,TGTGCCTGGAGTGGACAGGGGATGAACACTGAAGCTTTCTTT,CAWSGQGMNTEAFF
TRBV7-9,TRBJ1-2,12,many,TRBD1,TGTGCCAGCAGCCCAGGGGGATATGGCTACACCTTC,CASSPGGYGYTF
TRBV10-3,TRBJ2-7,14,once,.,TGTGCCTCTGCCATGGACTCGGTCATGGACGAGCAGTACTTC,CASAMDSVMDEQYF
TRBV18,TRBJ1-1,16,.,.,TGTGCCAGCTCACGGACAGTGTCGACTGGGCACACTGAAGCTTTCTTT,CASSRTVSTGHTEAFF
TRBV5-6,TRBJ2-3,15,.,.,TGTGCCAGCAGCTTGGCCCTCGCGGGGCCAGATACGCAGTATTTT,CASSLALAGPDTQYF
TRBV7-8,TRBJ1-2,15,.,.,TGTGCCAGCAGCTTAGGGTCCGGGGGAGTGGGTGGCTACACCTTC,CASSLGSGGVGGYTF
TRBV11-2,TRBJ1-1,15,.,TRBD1,TGTGCCAGCAGCTGGGGACAGCTCATGAACACTGAAGCTTTCTTT,CASSWGQLMNTEAFF
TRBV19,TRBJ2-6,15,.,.,TGTGCCAGTAGTATTTTAGCTCCCGGGGCCAACGTCCTGACTTTC,CASSILAPGANVLTF
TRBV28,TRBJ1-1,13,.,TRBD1,TGTGCCAGCAGGGGGACAGGGGGTCTTTTGGCTTTCTTT,CASRGTGGLLAFF
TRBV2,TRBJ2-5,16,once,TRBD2,TGTGCCAGCCGTTCTAGGGCGGGGGGTCCAGGGGAGACCCAGTACTTC,CASRSRAGGPGETQYF